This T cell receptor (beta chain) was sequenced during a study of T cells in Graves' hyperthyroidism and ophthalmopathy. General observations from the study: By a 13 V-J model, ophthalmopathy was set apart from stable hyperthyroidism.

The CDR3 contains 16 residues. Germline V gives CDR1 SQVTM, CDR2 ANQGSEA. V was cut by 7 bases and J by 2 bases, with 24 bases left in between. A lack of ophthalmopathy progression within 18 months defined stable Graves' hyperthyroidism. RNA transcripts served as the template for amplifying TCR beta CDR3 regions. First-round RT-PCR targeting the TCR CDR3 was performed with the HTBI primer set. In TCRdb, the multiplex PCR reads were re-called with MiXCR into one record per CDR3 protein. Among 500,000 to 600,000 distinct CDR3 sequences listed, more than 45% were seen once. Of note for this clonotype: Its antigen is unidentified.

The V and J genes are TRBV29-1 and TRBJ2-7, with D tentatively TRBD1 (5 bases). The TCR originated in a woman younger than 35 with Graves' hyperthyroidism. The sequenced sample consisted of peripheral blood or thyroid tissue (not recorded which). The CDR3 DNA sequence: TGCAGCGGGTCCCCACGACAGAGCCAGGCTACCTACGAGCAGTACTTC. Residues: CSGSPRQSQATYEQYF.